The rows below give T cell receptor beta chains drawn from one sample of a study of CD8 T cells in ankylosing spondylitis. TCRdb analysed the 5' RACE reads with MiXCR anew, one entry per CDR3 protein. The table lists about 800,000 distinct CDR3 sequences, roughly 12% of them singletons. Specimen: blood, either unsorted or a sorted T cell fraction (not recorded which). Receptors originate from a male donor with ankylosing spondylitis. Each CDR3 is given with its conserved first and last residue. D genes are given only for firm matches. Clone size appears in some rows only: once, few, many, or a class for an expanded clone.

TRBV29-1	15	TRBD2	many	TRBJ2-1	CSGLAGALSYNEQFF	TGCAGCGGACTAGCGGGAGCCCTCTCCTACAATGAGCAGTTCTTC
TRBV5-1	15	TRBD2	-	TRBJ2-1	CASSLLLAGYNEQFF	TGCGCCAGCAGCTTGTTGCTAGCGGGGTACAATGAGCAGTTCTTC
TRBV2	14	-	-	TRBJ2-5	CASSLFGQGETQYF	TGTGCCAGCAGCTTATTCGGACAAGGGGAGACCCAGTACTTC
TRBV18	15	-	few	TRBJ2-3	CASSPQVGGTDTQYF	TGTGCCAGCTCACCCCAGGTTGGGGGCACAGATACGCAGTATTTT
TRBV4-3	15	-	many	TRBJ2-7	CASSPRQAHLDEQYF	TGCGCCAGCAGCCCACGACAGGCTCACTTGGACGAGCAGTACTTC
TRBV20-1	14	-	-	TRBJ1-5	CSATIYRVGQPQHF	TGCAGTGCTACAATTTACAGGGTAGGGCAGCCCCAGCATTTT
TRBV20-1	17	-	-	TRBJ2-7	CSARLNALSGEGTEQYF	TGCAGTGCTAGACTCAACGCCCTCTCCGGTGAAGGTACCGAGCAGTACTTC
TRBV5-4	14	TRBD2	-	TRBJ2-1	CASIRAGGRDEQFF	TGTGCCAGCATTCGAGCGGGAGGCAGGGATGAGCAGTTCTTC
TRBV20-1	14	TRBD2	few	TRBJ2-7	CSAARLAGGLEQYF	TGCAGTGCTGCCCGACTAGCGGGAGGGCTTGAGCAGTACTTC
TRBV20-1	13	-	few	TRBJ1-5	CSARANTNQPQHF	TGCAGTGCTAGAGCAAACACCAATCAGCCCCAGCATTTT
TRBV27	15	-	many	TRBJ2-1	CASRIFGVAYNEQFF	TGTGCCAGCAGGATCTTTGGAGTAGCCTACAATGAGCAGTTCTTC
TRBV11-2	19	TRBD2	-	TRBJ2-1	CASSRYHMPGLAGSYEQFF	TGTGCCAGCAGCCGGTATCACATGCCGGGACTAGCGGGAAGCTATGAGCAGTTCTTC
TRBV5-1	15	-	few	TRBJ2-2	CASSVDRADTGELFF	TGCGCCAGCAGCGTCGACAGAGCGGACACCGGGGAGCTGTTTTTT
TRBV12-3/TRBV12-4	14	-	-	TRBJ2-7	CASSFRDLNHEQYF	TGTGCCAGCAGTTTCCGGGACCTGAACCACGAGCAGTACTTC
TRBV7-2	16	TRBD2	few	TRBJ2-3	CASSLKLAGDTDTQYF	TGTGCCAGCAGCCTTAAACTAGCGGGAGACACAGATACGCAGTATTTT
TRBV7-2	14	-	few	TRBJ1-2	CASSLVTQGYGYTF	TGTGCCAGCAGCTTAGTAACACAGGGCTATGGCTACACCTTC
TRBV20-1	13	-	-	TRBJ1-2	CSAAGSSNYGYTF	TGCAGTGCCGCAGGGAGTTCTAACTATGGCTACACCTTC
TRBV9	14	-	-	TRBJ2-5	CASSERQLQETQYF	TGTGCCAGCAGCGAACGACAGCTCCAAGAGACCCAGTACTTC
TRBV5-1	15	-	few	TRBJ2-5	CASSPGTLAGRTQYF	TGCGCCAGCAGCCCCGGGACTCTCGCCGGGAGAACCCAGTACTTC
TRBV15	13	-	many	TRBJ1-5	CATSRKGLQPQHF	TGTGCCACCAGCAGAAAGGGGTTGCAGCCCCAGCATTTT
TRBV7-2	15	-	many	TRBJ2-1	CASSLVGGSFNEQFF	TGTGCCAGCAGCTTAGTCGGGGGCAGCTTCAATGAGCAGTTCTTC
TRBV7-9	16	TRBD2	-	TRBJ2-1	CASSLADTSGYNEQFF	TGTGCCAGCAGCTTAGCGGACACTAGCGGTTACAATGAGCAGTTCTTC
TRBV20-1	17	TRBD2	few	TRBJ2-1	CSARVAGGTLGYNEQFF	TGCAGTGCTAGAGTAGCGGGGGGGACTTTAGGCTACAATGAGCAGTTCTTC
TRBV9	15	TRBD1	few	TRBJ2-2	CASSAVTGGHGELFF	TGTGCCAGCAGCGCCGTGACAGGGGGCCACGGGGAGCTGTTTTTT
TRBV5-1	15	-	-	TRBJ2-7	CASSLVDGISYEQYF	TGCGCCAGCAGCTTGGTTGACGGGATCTCCTACGAGCAGTACTTC
TRBV24-1	14	-	-	TRBJ2-3	CATRRGGGTDTQYF	TGTGCCACCAGGAGGGGTGGGGGCACAGATACGCAGTATTTT
TRBV20-1	13	-	few	TRBJ1-4	CSATITGREKLFF	TGCAGTGCTACTATTACCGGGAGAGAAAAACTGTTTTTT
TRBV6-5	15	TRBD1	few	TRBJ2-7	CASSSIGTGGYEQYF	TGTGCCAGCAGTTCCATCGGGACAGGGGGCTACGAGCAGTACTTC
TRBV3-1	12	-	few	TRBJ1-2	CASSQDTRGYTF	TGTGCCAGCAGCCAAGACACGAGGGGCTACACCTTC
TRBV28	15	TRBD1	-	TRBJ2-7	CASSLTGQGVYEQYF	TGTGCCAGCAGTTTGACGGGACAGGGGGTCTACGAGCAGTACTTC
TRBV7-9	12	-	many	TRBJ1-3	CASSFHGNTIYF	TGTGCCAGCAGCTTTCATGGAAACACCATATATTTT
TRBV20-1	14	TRBD1	many	TRBJ1-4	CSARADREDEKLFF	TGCAGTGCTAGGGCCGACAGGGAGGATGAAAAACTGTTTTTT
TRBV20-1	16	-	few	TRBJ1-4	CSAPLAGSATNEKLFF	TGCAGTGCCCCTCTTGCGGGTAGCGCAACTAATGAAAAACTGTTTTTT
TRBV10-3	14	TRBD2	many	TRBJ2-7	CAIRDQGLASEQYF	TGTGCCATCAGGGACCAAGGACTAGCTTCCGAGCAGTACTTC
TRBV4-2	12	TRBD1	few	TRBJ1-1	CASARGGTEAFF	TGTGCCAGTGCCAGGGGGGGAACTGAAGCTTTCTTT
TRBV7-2	17	-	few	TRBJ2-2	CASSLAPETGNTGELFF	TGTGCCAGCAGCTTAGCGCCGGAGACGGGTAACACCGGGGAGCTGTTTTTT
TRBV6-4	14	-	many	TRBJ1-2	CASTTQGFGDGYTF	TGTGCCAGCACCACGCAAGGGTTCGGGGATGGCTACACCTTC
TRBV28	13	-	few	TRBJ2-5	CASTLRNQETQYF	TGTGCCAGCACCCTAAGGAACCAAGAGACCCAGTACTTC
TRBV20-1	14	-	many	TRBJ2-2	CSATGTRNTGELFF	TGCAGTGCTACCGGGACACGAAACACCGGGGAGCTGTTTTTT
TRBV6-2/TRBV6-3	17	-	few	TRBJ2-3	CASSYSRDEMLTDTQYF	TGTGCCAGCAGTTACTCGAGGGATGAGATGTTAACAGATACGCAGTATTTT
TRBV18	15	TRBD1	-	TRBJ1-1	CASSPRTGEATEAFF	TGTGCCAGCTCACCACGGACAGGGGAGGCCACTGAAGCTTTCTTT
TRBV10-3	13	TRBD1	-	TRBJ2-5	CATATGQERAQYF	TGTGCCACTGCCACCGGACAGGAGAGGGCCCAGTACTTC
TRBV20-1	13	-	few	TRBJ1-1	CSASLTDTTEAFF	TGCAGTGCTAGCTTGACAGATACCACTGAAGCTTTCTTT
TRBV9	16	-	few	TRBJ2-7	CASSVGSGTVFYEQYF	TGTGCCAGCAGCGTAGGTTCGGGCACCGTTTTCTACGAGCAGTACTTC
TRBV7-2	15	-	few	TRBJ1-1	CASSPPPRGNTEAFF	TGTGCCAGCAGCCCCCCCCCCCGCGGTAACACTGAAGCTTTCTTT
TRBV2	18	TRBD1	-	TRBJ2-5	CASSEAQTSRGLEETQYF	TGTGCCAGCAGTGAAGCGCAAACGTCGAGGGGGCTGGAAGAGACCCAGTACTTC
TRBV29-1	12	TRBD2	-	TRBJ2-3	CSLSGGGDTQYF	TGCAGCCTAAGCGGGGGGGGAGATACGCAGTATTTT
TRBV11-2	13	-	few	TRBJ2-5	CASSFGKQETQYF	TGTGCCAGCAGCTTTGGCAAGCAAGAGACCCAGTACTTC
TRBV6-6	12	-	-	TRBJ1-4	CASSNVVEKLFF	TGTGCCAGCAGTAACGTAGTGGAAAAACTGTTTTTT
TRBV20-1	15	-	few	TRBJ1-1	CSAPRGPGGNTEAFF	TGCAGTGCCCCCCGTGGACCCGGGGGAAACACTGAAGCTTTCTTT
TRBV7-2	14	-	few	TRBJ2-1	CASSLSGTGDEQFF	TGTGCCAGCAGCCTATCAGGGACGGGAGATGAGCAGTTCTTC
TRBV18	14	-	-	TRBJ1-2	CASSPGQDSYGYTF	TGTGCCAGCTCACCAGGGCAGGACTCCTATGGCTACACCTTC
TRBV29-1	14	-	-	TRBJ2-1	CSVERAGQVDEQFF	TGCAGCGTTGAAAGGGCGGGTCAGGTCGATGAGCAGTTCTTC
TRBV12-3/TRBV12-4	16	TRBD2	-	TRBJ2-7	CASSKGTSGRSYEQYF	TGTGCCAGCAGTAAAGGGACTAGCGGGAGATCCTACGAGCAGTACTTC
TRBV20-1	13	TRBD1	few	TRBJ2-5	CSAQGQGGKTQYF	TGCAGTGCCCAAGGACAGGGTGGTAAGACCCAGTACTTC
TRBV20-1	15	TRBD2	many	TRBJ2-3	CSARPLAEGTDTQYF	TGCAGTGCCAGGCCTCTAGCGGAAGGCACAGATACGCAGTATTTT
TRBV21-1	15	-	-	TRBJ2-7	CASSKSGQGLYEQYF	TGTGCCAGCAGCAAAAGCGGTCAGGGGCTCTACGAGCAGTACTTC
TRBV29-1	11	-	few	TRBJ1-2	CSVGQLSGYTF	TGCAGCGTTGGACAGTTGTCGGGCTACACCTTC
TRBV5-1	15	-	-	TRBJ1-2	CASSLATSGSYGYTF	TGCGCCAGCAGCTTGGCAACCTCCGGGAGCTATGGCTACACCTTC